The 2 T cell receptor beta chains presented below share a single source sample, sequenced in a study of Graves' ophthalmopathy and Graves' hyperthyroidism. Amplified TCR beta CDR3 regions were obtained using RNA transcripts as template. First-round RT-PCR with HTBI primers preceded a second-round multiplex PCR. MiXCR, run by TCRdb on the multiplex PCR reads, gives a single entry per CDR3 protein. The sample lists about 390,000 distinct CDR3 sequences; roughly 15% were seen once. The material sequenced was peripheral blood. Receptors originate from an adult woman with stable Graves' hyperthyroidism.

About this clonotype itself: A single base separates this from a much larger clone, so it may be a read error. V and J are TRBV27 and TRBJ2-2; 10 bases are shared with TRBD2. CDR3 size: 20 residues. With V trimmed by 0 bases and J by 0 bases, 10 bases remained unmatched. Germline values: CDR1 MNHEY, CDR2 SMNVEV (reference sequence). The CDR3 protein is CASSLSPWASGRTNTGELFF. CDR3 DNA sequence: TGTGCCAGCAGTTTATCGCCTTGGGCTAGCGGGAGAACGAACACCGGGGAGCTGTTTTTT.

The J gene is TRBJ2-7, the V gene TRBV30; D unresolved. V was trimmed by 0 bases and J by 3 bases, leaving 9 bases between them. The CDR3 contains 13 residues. Germline V gives CDR1 GTSNPN, CDR2 SVGIG (reference sequence). The CDR3 protein is CAWSVGGIYEQYF. CDR3 nucleotide sequence: TGTGCCTGGAGTGTTGGCGGAATCTACGAGCAGTACTTC.